These 18 T cell receptor beta chains share one sample of origin, sequenced in a study of read filtering for tumor transcriptome and immune sequencing. From 300 to 450 ng of RNA, a library with molecular barcoded alpha/delta and beta/gamma adaptors was made. TCRdb recomputed calls from the reads with MiXCR, one row per CDR3 protein. The table lists about 86,000 distinct CDR3 sequences, approximately 13% of them singletons. Material for sequencing was a population of CD138-negative cells sorted from bone marrow. The receptor source for this set is a donor at least 40 years old with multiple myeloma.

Comment on this clonotype: This clone may be a read error of a much larger clone one base away. The V and J genes are TRBV21-1 and TRBJ1-5; TRBD1 is taken as the D call from the table, unchecked against the DNA. TRBV21-1 is reported as a pseudogene. The CDR3 loop spans 15 amino acids. Here the CDR3 DNA reads TGTGCCAGCAGCAAAGGGGACAGGGGCAATCAGCCCCAGCATTTT. It encodes CASSKGDRGNQPQHF.

This clonotype has more than one count but fewer than ten. In nucleotides, the CDR3 is TGTGCCAGCAGCCCCGGGACAGGGAATTATCAGCCCCAGCATTTT. It translates to CASSPGTGNYQPQHF. V and J are TRBV7-9 and TRBJ1-5; 9 bases align to TRBD1. The V segment lost 5 bases and the J segment 5 bases; nucleotides outside the gene matches: 7. CDR1 and CDR2 (germline): SEHNR, FQNEAQ (reference sequence). There are 15 residues in the CDR3.

This clonotype has at least ten counts. The chain joins TRBV6-2 or TRBV6-3 to TRBJ2-1, with 14 bases matching TRBD2. Germline CDR1 and CDR2: MNHEY and SVGEGT. The CDR3 length is 19 residues. The V and J ends lost 2 bases and 3 bases, in that order; junction bases with no gene match: 9. The CDR3 here is CASSYPPGLAGELYNEQFF. For the CDR3, the DNA is TGTGCCAGCAGTTACCCCCCGGGACTAGCGGGAGAGCTCTACAATGAGCAGTTCTTC.

This clonotype was seen many times. The DNA of the CDR3 is TGTGCCAGCAGTCCCGAAAGTAGCCTCTACAATGAGCAGTTCTTC. Translated: CASSPESSLYNEQFF. The rearrangement uses TRBV2 and TRBJ2-1; D is uncertain. The CDR3 covers 15 residues. Trimming took 5 bases from V and 3 from J, leaving 14 bases between them. Germline V CDR1 and CDR2: SNHLY, FYNNEI.

This clonotype was seen repeatedly, ten times or more. The rearrangement joins TRBV25-1 to TRBJ1-1, with unresolved D. The CDR3 covers 14 residues. CDR1 and CDR2 (germline): MGHDK, SYGVNS. The germline V and J ends were trimmed by 4 bases and 2 bases, with 11 bases remaining between them. In DNA form, the CDR3 reads TGTGCCAGCAGTGGGACGCTTAGCAACACTGAAGCTTTCTTT. It yields the protein CASSGTLSNTEAFF.

This clonotype was seen at least ten times. V gene TRBV25-1 combines with J gene TRBJ2-7; D not resolved. Deletions cut 2 bases from V and 4 bases from J, with 6 bases between. CDR3 length: 12 residues. Germline V gives CDR1 MGHDK, CDR2 SYGVNS. The CDR3 coding sequence is TGTGCCAGCAGTGAAAACGCGTACGAGCAGTACTTC. It encodes CASSENAYEQYF.

This clonotype was observed at least ten times. The genes are TRBV7-9 and TRBJ1-5; D might be TRBD1 (6 bases). Trimming took off 1 base at V and 3 bases at J, with 7 bases between the two ends. There are 14 residues in the CDR3. CDR1 and CDR2 from the germline V gene are SEHNR and FQNEAQ (reference sequence). The CDR3 DNA reads as TGTGCCAGCAGCTTAGGACAGGACAATCAGCCCCAGCATTTT. It specifies CASSLGQDNQPQHF.

The sample holds many counts of this clonotype. The rearrangement uses TRBV20-1 and TRBJ2-7; 11 bases fit TRBD1. The V gene's germline CDR1 is DFQATT and CDR2 SNEGSKA (reference sequence). This CDR3 is 15 amino acids long. Germline trimming cut 2 bases from V and 3 bases from J; bases unmatched to any gene: 6. The CDR3 is CSARPSGTGGYEQYF. The CDR3 DNA reads as TGCAGTGCTAGACCCTCCGGGACAGGGGGCTACGAGCAGTACTTC.

This clonotype was seen repeatedly, ten times or more. V usage is TRBV20-1 and J usage is TRBJ2-1; maybe TRBD2 (5 bases). V lost 5 bases and J lost 0, with 11 bases in between. CDR1 is DFQATT and CDR2 is SNEGSKA in the germline V gene (reference sequence). CDR3 size: 14 residues. DNA for the CDR3: TGCAGTGCTCGGACTCCCTTCTCCTACAATGAGCAGTTCTTC. Amino acid sequence: CSARTPFSYNEQFF.

This clonotype was counted at least ten times. The gene calls are TRBV28 and TRBJ2-7; 10 nucleotides align to TRBD1. The junction had 12 bases not matched to a gene; V was cut back by 5 bases and J by 5 bases. The CDR3 totals 16 residues. Germline CDR1 and CDR2: MDHEN and SYDVKM. The CDR3 reads CASSTLGQGQRNEQYF. CDR3 DNA sequence: TGTGCCAGCAGTACCTTGGGACAGGGGCAAAGAAACGAGCAGTACTTC.

This clonotype occurred many times. The rearrangement links TRBV20-1 to TRBJ2-1; D is possibly TRBD1 or TRBD2 (5 bases each). The CDR3 has 14 amino acids. Germline values: CDR1 DFQATT, CDR2 SNEGSKA (reference sequence). Trimming took off 8 bases at V and 6 bases at J, with 20 bases between the two ends. The chain's CDR3 is CSTYRDGAANEQFF. CDR3 bases: TGCAGTACCTACCGGGACGGTGCGGCCAATGAGCAGTTCTTC.

Sample share makes this clonotype hyperexpanded (1% or more). This sequence joins TRBV10-3 and TRBJ2-1; D may be TRBD2 (7 bases). Trimming removed 9 bases at V and 7 bases at J, with 16 bases between. Germline values: CDR1 ENHRY, CDR2 SYGVKD. The CDR3 has 13 residues. CDR3 region: CAIRGGEDNEQFF. CDR3 sequence (DNA): TGTGCCATAAGGGGGGGTGAAGATAATGAGCAGTTCTTC.

This clonotype has at least ten counts. The J gene is TRBJ2-5, the V gene TRBV14, with unresolved D. Germline V gene lookup returns CDR1 SGHDN and CDR2 FVKESK. The CDR3 spans 15 residues. V was pared by 1 base and J by 0 bases, with 9 bases between. In DNA, the CDR3 is TGTGCCAGCAGCCAAGGGCAGTGGTACCAAGAGACCCAGTACTTC. It specifies CASSQGQWYQETQYF.

At least ten counts were recorded for this clonotype. This chain joins TRBV29-1 and TRBJ1-5, with D possibly TRBD1 on 6 matching bases. The CDR3 has 13 residues. Trimming stripped 4 bases from V and 5 bases from J, with 12 bases between. Looked up from germline, CDR1 is SQVTM and CDR2 is ANQGSEA. The CDR3 is CSVGGGRDQPQHF. CDR3 in DNA: TGCAGCGTTGGAGGGGGGAGGGATCAGCCCCAGCATTTT.

This clonotype was observed many times. The V gene is TRBV7-3, the J gene TRBJ2-1; 7 positions match TRBD2. V shed 5 bases, J shed 4 bases, and the junction held 5 bases outside the gene matches. This CDR3 has 14 amino acids. Germline CDR1 SGHTA, CDR2 FQGTGA. In DNA, the CDR3 is TGTGCCAGCAGCAAAGGGCGGGAGTACAATGAGCAGTTCTTC. Residues: CASSKGREYNEQFF.

This clonotype was detected a few times. A much larger clone is a single base away; this may be a read error. This rearrangement joins TRBV5-1 to TRBJ2-1; 11 nucleotides align to TRBD2. The CDR3 extends over 16 amino acids. The germline CDR1 and CDR2 sequences are SGHRS and YFSETQ. The CDR3 DNA reads TGCGCCAGCAGCGCCACTAGCGGGAGAGGTTACAATGGGCAGTTCTTC. Translating it yields CASSATSGRGYNGQFF.

The genes are TRBV29-1 and TRBJ2-3, with D perhaps TRBD1 or TRBD2 (5 bases each). This CDR3 spans 14 amino acids. Trimming cost V 6 bases and J 4 bases, with 17 bases left between them. Germline V gene sequence: CDR1 SQVTM, CDR2 ANQGSEA. CDR3 in amino acids: CSVTRPRDPDTQYF. CDR3 DNA sequence: TGCAGCGTAACCCGACCCAGGGACCCAGATACGCAGTATTTT.

This clonotype was picked up many times. The rearrangement uses TRBV12-3 or TRBV12-4 and TRBJ2-1; 12 bases match TRBD2. J was trimmed by 7 bases and V by 8 bases; bases with no gene match: 6. The CDR3 is made up of 14 amino acids. CDR3 region: CASGPGLAGNEQFF. The CDR3 nucleotides read TGTGCCAGCGGACCAGGACTAGCGGGGAATGAGCAGTTCTTC.